Listed below are T cell receptor beta chains from one sample, sequenced in a study of blood T cell repertoires in COVID-19. Assay: immunoSEQ multiplex PCR; the TCRdb copy retains only in-frame clones and omits some. The sample has roughly 60,000 clones; approximately 82% are singletons. Sequenced: peripheral blood. The receptors originated from a man between 60 and 75 years old with acute or convalescent COVID-19. Both conserved end residues are part of each CDR3. A D gene is named only where the DNA matches it firmly. Clone size is shown for a subset of rows, as once, few, many or a class of expanded clone.

>.|TRBD1|TRBJ2-7|TRBV28
CASSRGGVSYEQYF
TGTGCCAGCAGTAGAGGGGGCGTCTCCTACGAGCAGTACTTC
>.|TRBD1|TRBJ2-7|TRBV4-1
CASSHLTGKGNEQYF
TGCGCCAGCAGCCACCTGACAGGGAAGGGAAACGAGCAGTACTTC
>.|.|TRBJ1-6|TRBV24-1
CATSDANSPLHF
TGTGCCACCAGTGATGCGAATTCACCCCTCCACTTT
>.|TRBD1|TRBJ2-3|TRBV5-8
CASSSGRDRGDTQYF
TGTGCCAGCAGTTCTGGACGGGACAGGGGAGATACGCAGTATTTT
>few|.|TRBJ1-2|TRBV5-4
CASSWGLQGPTYGYTF
TGTGCCAGCAGCTGGGGGCTTCAGGGCCCGACCTATGGCTACACCTTC
>.|TRBD2|TRBJ2-1|TRBV9
CASSVFAGGPNEQFF
TGTGCCAGCAGCGTATTTGCGGGGGGGCCGAATGAGCAGTTCTTC
>.|.|TRBJ2-7|TRBV19
CASSIGNREAEQYF
TGTGCCAGTAGTATAGGGAACAGGGAAGCCGAGCAGTACTTC
>.|.|TRBJ2-1|TRBV5-1
CASSLTVSSYNEQFF
TGCGCCAGCAGCTTGACCGTGAGCTCCTACAATGAGCAGTTCTTC
>.|.|TRBJ1-2|TRBV27
CASTPLRDGGNYGYTF
TGTGCCAGCACCCCCCTACGGGACGGAGGGAACTATGGCTACACCTTC
>.|TRBD1|TRBJ2-7|TRBV5-5
CASSEGGLSYEQYF
TGTGCCAGCAGTGAAGGGGGCCTCTCCTACGAGCAGTACTTC
>.|.|TRBJ2-1|TRBV12-3/TRBV12-4
CASSPSSIGQFF
TGTGCCAGCAGTCCTTCCTCCATCGGGCAGTTCTTC
>.|TRBD2|TRBJ2-1|TRBV7-3
CASSLTSGVDMSNEQFF
TGTGCCAGCAGCTTAACTAGCGGGGTAGATATGTCCAATGAGCAGTTCTTC
>many|TRBD2|TRBJ2-1|TRBV5-4
CASSLRGLIYNEQFF
TGTGCCAGCAGCTTGAGGGGACTAATTTACAATGAGCAGTTCTTC
>few|.|TRBJ1-1|TRBV29-1
CSVPKAGETEAFF
TGCAGCGTTCCTAAAGCAGGGGAGACTGAAGCTTTCTTT
>.|TRBD2|TRBJ2-5|TRBV5-1
CASRGGGAGETQYF
TGCGCCAGCAGGGGCGGGGGGGCTGGAGAGACCCAGTACTTC
>once|.|TRBJ1-1|TRBV7-3
CASSPTVNTEAFF
TGTGCCAGCAGCCCGACAGTAAACACTGAAGCTTTCTTT
>.|.|TRBJ1-1|TRBV7-2
CASSSLNRAMHTEAFF
TGTGCCAGCAGTTCTCTTAACCGAGCGATGCACACTGAAGCTTTCTTT
>.|TRBD1|TRBJ2-1|TRBV19
CASSNRGNNEQFF
TGTGCCAGTAGTAACAGGGGGAACAATGAGCAGTTCTTC
>.|.|TRBJ1-2|TRBV19
CASSIQAAQRDYGYTF
TGTGCCAGTAGTATTCAGGCAGCCCAGAGGGACTATGGCTACACCTTC
>.|TRBD2|TRBJ2-5|TRBV9
CASSFGTSEETQYF
TGTGCCAGCAGCTTCGGGACTAGCGAAGAGACCCAGTACTTC
>.|TRBD1|TRBJ1-2|TRBV27
CASSGTGEGYTF
TGTGCCAGCAGTGGGACAGGGGAAGGCTACACCTTC
>.|.|TRBJ2-1|TRBV30
CAWSVGSLSYNEQFF
TGTGCCTGGAGTGTGGGCTCTCTCTCCTACAATGAGCAGTTCTTC
>.|TRBD2|TRBJ2-3|TRBV4-2
CASSQELAGGTDTQYF
TGTGCCAGCAGCCAAGAGCTAGCGGGGGGCACAGATACGCAGTATTTT
>.|TRBD1|TRBJ1-5|TRBV7-3
CASSEDRGLDSQPQHF
TGTGCCAGCAGCGAGGACAGGGGGCTGGATAGTCAGCCCCAGCATTTT
>.|.|TRBJ2-6|TRBV7-3
CASSRLVGPSGANVLTF
TGTGCCAGCAGCCGTCTGGTGGGGCCTTCTGGGGCCAACGTCCTGACTTTC
>.|.|TRBJ2-3|TRBV6-1
CASSDGVADTQYF
TGTGCCAGCAGTGACGGGGTGGCAGATACGCAGTATTTT
>.|TRBD1|TRBJ1-4|TRBV7-2
CASSPSAGTGNEKLFF
TGTGCCAGCAGCCCGTCAGCCGGGACAGGGAATGAAAAACTGTTTTTT
>.|TRBD2|TRBJ2-5|TRBV12-3/TRBV12-4
CASSRTSPETQYF
TGTGCCAGCAGCCGGACTAGCCCAGAGACCCAGTACTTC
>.|TRBD1|TRBJ1-4|TRBV5-1
CASTWGQGSAELFF
TGCGCCAGCACCTGGGGACAGGGGTCTGCAGAACTGTTTTTT
>.|TRBD1|TRBJ2-7|TRBV29-1
CSVEEPGTGASYEQYF
TGCAGCGTTGAAGAGCCAGGGACAGGGGCCTCCTACGAGCAGTACTTC
>.|TRBD1|TRBJ1-3|TRBV10-3
CAISDLGQARRGDTIYF
TGTGCCATCAGTGATTTGGGACAGGCTCGCCGGGGGGACACCATATATTTT
>.|.|TRBJ1-5|TRBV24-1
CATQQGSNQPQHF
TGTGCCACGCAACAGGGTAGCAATCAGCCCCAGCATTTT
>.|.|TRBJ1-2|TRBV2
CASEAGVDYGYTF
TGTGCCAGCGAAGCCGGGGTCGACTATGGCTACACCTTC
>.|.|TRBJ1-1|TRBV7-2
CASSLGRNTEAFF
TGTGCCAGCAGCTTAGGCAGGAACACTGAAGCTTTCTTT
>.|.|TRBJ2-4|TRBV5-8
CASSVRDRGNIQYF
TGTGCCAGCAGTGTACGGGATCGGGGAAACATTCAGTACTTC
>.|.|TRBJ2-1|TRBV11-2
CASKRDSYNEQFF
TGTGCCAGCAAACGAGACAGTTACAATGAGCAGTTCTTC
>.|TRBD1|TRBJ1-3|TRBV5-5
CASSFPDRGHTIYF
TGTGCCAGCAGCTTTCCCGACAGGGGGCACACCATATATTTT
>.|.|TRBJ1-1|TRBV20-1
CSARVKREAFF
TGCAGTGCTAGAGTCAAGAGGGAAGCTTTCTTT
>.|TRBD2|TRBJ2-7|TRBV28
CASSLTSGGVDEQYF
TGTGCCAGCAGTTTGACGAGCGGGGGGGTTGACGAGCAGTACTTC
>.|TRBD2|TRBJ2-5|TRBV7-3
CASSAGGSRETQYF
TGTGCCAGCAGCGCGGGGGGGTCTCGAGAGACCCAGTACTTC
>few|.|TRBJ2-3|TRBV5-1
CASSPGRTSRFSDTQYF
TGCGCCAGCAGCCCCGGCCGAACTAGCCGATTTTCAGATACGCAGTATTTT
>.|TRBD2|TRBJ2-3|TRBV9
CASSVNPTSGGADTQYF
TGTGCCAGCAGCGTAAACCCTACTAGCGGGGGCGCAGATACGCAGTATTTT
>once|TRBD1|TRBJ1-2|TRBV7-9
CASSFSDRARGYTF
TGTGCCAGCAGCTTTTCGGACAGGGCGAGAGGCTACACCTTC